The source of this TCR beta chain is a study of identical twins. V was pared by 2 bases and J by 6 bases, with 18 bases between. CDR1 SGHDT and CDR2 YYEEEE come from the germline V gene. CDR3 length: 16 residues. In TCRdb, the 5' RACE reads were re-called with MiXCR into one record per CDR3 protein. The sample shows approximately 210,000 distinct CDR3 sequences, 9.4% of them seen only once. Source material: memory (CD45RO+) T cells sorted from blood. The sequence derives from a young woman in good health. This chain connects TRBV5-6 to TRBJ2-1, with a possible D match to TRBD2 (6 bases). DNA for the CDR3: TGTGCCAGCAGCTTAAGGTCTGCCGGGGGTGGCAATGAGCAGTTCTTC. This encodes CASSLRSAGGGNEQFF.